This T cell receptor (beta chain) comes out of a study of blood T cells in healthy people across ages. For the study at large: Every two T cells gave about one barcoded beta molecule via template switching. Study-wide points: Unknown donor CMV status possibly confounded expanded clonotype changes. Diversity of TCR beta per million T cells declined in a roughly linear way with age.

Donors ranged from 6 to 90 years old and were healthy Caucasians in Russia. This clonotype was found a few times. Its target is unknown. Combining a sample-barcoded 5' primer with a J-beta primer mix, a second PCR ran for roughly 6 to 11 cycles. TCRdb reanalysed the 5' RACE reads using MiXCR and keeps one entry per CDR3 protein. The profile shows about 1.1 million distinct CDR3 sequences, less than 45% of them singletons. This sequence was found in a man younger than 35 in good health. The sequenced sample consisted of blood.

CDR3 amino acids: CASSQERAANTGELFF. CDR3 sequence (DNA): TGCGCCAGCAGCCAAGAGCGGGCAGCAAACACCGGGGAGCTGTTTTTT. The chain joins TRBV4-3 to TRBJ2-2; tentatively, D is TRBD2 (5 bases). CDR1 and CDR2 (germline): LGHNA, YSLEER. CDR3 length equals 16 residues. Between the trimmed V and J ends, which lost 0 bases and 2 bases, there was a span of 10 bases.